The 4 T cell receptor beta chains below come from one sample, sequenced in a study of CDR3 diversity in severe acne. MiXCR, run by TCRdb on the PCR reads, gives a single entry per CDR3 protein. The profile shows around 83,000 distinct CDR3 sequences, 45% to 55% of them singletons. Source material: blood. The receptor set was obtained from a male donor with severe acne vulgaris.

The chain links TRBV6-5 to TRBJ2-7; 15 bases align to TRBD2. CDR3 length equals 21 residues. The V gene's germline CDR1 is MNHEY and CDR2 SVGAGI. J was trimmed by 4 bases and V by 6 bases; bases with no gene match: 22. CDR3 residues: CASSKRPSGLAGGQMKYEQYV. The CDR3 coding sequence is TGTGCCAGCAGCAAACGACCTTCGGGACTAGCGGGAGGCCAGATGAAATACGAGCAGTACGTC.

The chain is built from TRBV5-5 and TRBJ1-2, with a tentative D call TRBD1 (5 bases). Germline V lookup: CDR1 SGHKS, CDR2 YYEKEE (reference sequence). The CDR3 length is 15 residues. Trimming removed 4 bases at V and 4 bases at J, with 17 bases between. The CDR3 loop reads CASSLDRYQTYGYTF. The DNA of the CDR3 is TGTGCCAGCAGCCTAGACAGATATCAGACCTATGGCTACACCTTC.

The chain couples TRBV15 to TRBJ2-2, with 8 bases identical to TRBD1. The CDR3 extends over 14 amino acids. Germline CDR1 is LNHNV and CDR2 is YYDKDF (reference sequence). Trimming removed 5 bases from V and 4 bases from J; junction bases left unmatched: 3. The CDR3 DNA reads as TGTGCCACCAGCGGCAGGGGGCCCACCGGGGAGCTGTTTTTT. Its translation is CATSGRGPTGELFF.

The chain uses TRBV2 and TRBJ2-2; 9 bases fit TRBD2. The CDR3 covers 14 residues. Trimming at V came to 3 bases and at J to 6 bases, leaving 2 bases not matched to a gene. Germline V gene sequence: CDR1 SNHLY, CDR2 FYNNEI. CDR3: CASSDLAGAGELFF. The CDR3 DNA follows: TGTGCCAGCAGTGATTTAGCGGGAGCCGGGGAGCTGTTTTTT.